The sequence of this T cell receptor (beta chain) was determined in a study of blood T cell repertoires in COVID-19. Study-level background: From the United States, Italy and Spain came samples of acute and convalescent COVID-19. Nucleic acid was either cDNA or gDNA, and it came from T cells, B-cell-depleted T cells, or PBMCs.

Per the authors' pipeline: Scientists estimated how many nucleated cells there were by amplifying reference gene primers. Only in-frame clones appear in the TCRdb table, and some are missing; sequencing was by immunoSEQ multiplex PCR. The V and J calls and clone size are taken from that table; D and trimming were inferred from the DNA. The data contain some 42,000 clones, about 85% of them singletons. V shed 2 bases, J shed 5 bases, and the junction held 8 bases outside the gene matches. This CDR3 spans 16 amino acids. The germline CDR1 and CDR2 sequences are MNHEY and SMNVEV (reference sequence). This chain joins TRBV27 and TRBJ2-1, with 8 bases fitting TRBD2. The TCR originated in a woman aged 70-85 years in a cohort sampled during active COVID-19. Sequencing used peripheral blood. The CDR3 sequence is CASSLLGGRSNNEQFF. The CDR3 DNA reads TGTGCCAGCAGTTTACTCGGCGGGAGGAGTAACAATGAGCAGTTCTTC.